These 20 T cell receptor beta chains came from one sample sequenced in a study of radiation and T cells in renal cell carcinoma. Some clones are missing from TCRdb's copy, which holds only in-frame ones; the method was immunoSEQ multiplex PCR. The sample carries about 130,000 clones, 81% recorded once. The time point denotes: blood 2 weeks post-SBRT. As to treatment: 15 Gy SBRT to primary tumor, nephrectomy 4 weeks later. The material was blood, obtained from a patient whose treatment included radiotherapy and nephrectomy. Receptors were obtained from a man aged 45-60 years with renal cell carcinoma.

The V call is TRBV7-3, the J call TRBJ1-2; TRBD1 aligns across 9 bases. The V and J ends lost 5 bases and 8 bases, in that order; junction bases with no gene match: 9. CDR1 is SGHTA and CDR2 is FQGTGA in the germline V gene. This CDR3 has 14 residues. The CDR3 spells CASSPDGTGRGYTF. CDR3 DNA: TGTGCCAGCAGCCCAGATGGGACAGGGAGAGGCTACACCTTC. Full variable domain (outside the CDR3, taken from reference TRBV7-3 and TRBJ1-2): GAGVSQTPSNKVTEKGKYVELRCDPISGHTALYWYRQSLGQGPEFLIYFQGTGAADDSGLPNDRFFAVRPEGSVSTLKIQRTERGDSAVYLCASSPDGTGRGYTFGSGTRLTVV.

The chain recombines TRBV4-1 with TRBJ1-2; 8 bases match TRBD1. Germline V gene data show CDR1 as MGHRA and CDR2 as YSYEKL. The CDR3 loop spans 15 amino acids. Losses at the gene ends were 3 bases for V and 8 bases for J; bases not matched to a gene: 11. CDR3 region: CASSHPRGDRGGYTF. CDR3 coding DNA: TGCGCCAGCAGCCACCCTAGGGGAGACAGGGGCGGCTACACCTTC.

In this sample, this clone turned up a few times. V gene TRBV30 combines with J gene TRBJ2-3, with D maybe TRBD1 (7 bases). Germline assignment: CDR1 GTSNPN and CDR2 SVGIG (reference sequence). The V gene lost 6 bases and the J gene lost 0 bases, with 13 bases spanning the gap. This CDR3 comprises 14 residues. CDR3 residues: CACHRGGSTDTQYF. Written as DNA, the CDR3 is TGTGCCTGCCACAGGGGAGGTAGCACAGATACGCAGTATTTT.

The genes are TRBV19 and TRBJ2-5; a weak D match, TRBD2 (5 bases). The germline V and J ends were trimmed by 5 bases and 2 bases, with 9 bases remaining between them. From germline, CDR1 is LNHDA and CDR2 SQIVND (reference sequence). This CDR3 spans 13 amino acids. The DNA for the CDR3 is TGTGCCAGTAGTTTTCCGGGGCAAGAGACCCAGTACTTC. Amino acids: CASSFPGQETQYF.

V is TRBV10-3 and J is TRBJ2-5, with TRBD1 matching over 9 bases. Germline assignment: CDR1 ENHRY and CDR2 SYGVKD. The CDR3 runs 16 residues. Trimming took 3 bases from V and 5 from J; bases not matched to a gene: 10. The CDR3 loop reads CAISDRTGDRRETQYF. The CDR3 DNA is TGTGCCATCAGTGATCGGACAGGGGACAGGAGGGAGACCCAGTACTTC.

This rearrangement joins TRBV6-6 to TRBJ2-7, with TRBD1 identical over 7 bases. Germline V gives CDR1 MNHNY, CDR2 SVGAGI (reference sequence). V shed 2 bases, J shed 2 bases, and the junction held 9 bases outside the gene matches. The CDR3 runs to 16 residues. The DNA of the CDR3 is TGTGCCAGCAGTTACGAGGGGGCCTACTCCGCCTACGAGCAGTACTTC. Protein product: CASSYEGAYSAYEQYF.

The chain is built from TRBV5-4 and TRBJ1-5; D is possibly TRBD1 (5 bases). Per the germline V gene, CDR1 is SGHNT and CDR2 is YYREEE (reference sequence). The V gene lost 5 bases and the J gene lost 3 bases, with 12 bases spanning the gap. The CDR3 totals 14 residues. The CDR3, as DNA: TGTGCCAGCAGTTCTGACAGAAACAATCAGCCCCAGCATTTT. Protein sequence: CASSSDRNNQPQHF.

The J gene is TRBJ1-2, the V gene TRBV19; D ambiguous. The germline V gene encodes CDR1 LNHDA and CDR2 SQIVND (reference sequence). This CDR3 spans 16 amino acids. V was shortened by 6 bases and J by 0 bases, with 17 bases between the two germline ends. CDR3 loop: CASSLPSRSSNYGYTF. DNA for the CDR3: TGTGCCAGTAGCCTACCGTCACGGAGTTCTAACTATGGCTACACCTTC.

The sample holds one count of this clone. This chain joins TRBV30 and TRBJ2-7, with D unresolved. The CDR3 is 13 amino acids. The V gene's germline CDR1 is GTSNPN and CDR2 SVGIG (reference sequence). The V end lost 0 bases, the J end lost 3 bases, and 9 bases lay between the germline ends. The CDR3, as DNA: TGTGCCTGGAGTGTGAGTACATACTACGAGCAGTACTTC. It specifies CAWSVSTYYEQYF.

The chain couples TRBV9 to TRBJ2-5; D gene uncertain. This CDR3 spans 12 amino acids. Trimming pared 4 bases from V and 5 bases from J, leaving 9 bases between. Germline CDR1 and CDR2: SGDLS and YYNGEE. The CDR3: CASSPRGETQYF. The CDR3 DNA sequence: TGTGCCAGCAGCCCCCGTGGGGAGACCCAGTACTTC.

Written as DNA, the CDR3 is TGTGCCAGCAGCCGAGAGGACTCGGGGGGTTACGAGCAGTACTTC. This translates into CASSREDSGGYEQYF. The chain links TRBV4-2 to TRBJ2-7, with 7 bases lining up with TRBD2. This CDR3 is 15 amino acids long. Losses at the gene ends were 4 bases for V and 4 bases for J; bases not matched to a gene: 10. CDR1 and CDR2 from the germline V gene are LGHNA and YNFKEQ.

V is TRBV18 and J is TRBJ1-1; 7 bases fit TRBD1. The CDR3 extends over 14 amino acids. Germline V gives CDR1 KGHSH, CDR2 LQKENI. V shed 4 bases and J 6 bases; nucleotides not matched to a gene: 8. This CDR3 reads CASSRNNRGAEAFF. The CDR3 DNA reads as TGTGCCAGCTCACGAAATAACAGGGGAGCTGAAGCTTTCTTT.

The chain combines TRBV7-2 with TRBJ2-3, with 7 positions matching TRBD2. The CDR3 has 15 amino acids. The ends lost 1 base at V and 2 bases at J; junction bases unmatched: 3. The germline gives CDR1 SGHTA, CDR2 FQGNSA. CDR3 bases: TGTGCCAGCAGCTTAGTGCGGGGGTACACAGATACGCAGTATTTT. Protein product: CASSLVRGYTDTQYF. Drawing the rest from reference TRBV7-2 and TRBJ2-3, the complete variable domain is GAGVSQSPSNKVTEKGKDVELRCDPISGHTALYWYRQSLGQGLEFLIYFQGNSAPDKSGLPSDRFSAERTGGSVSTLTIQRTQQEDSAVYLCASSLVRGYTDTQYFGPGTRLTVL.

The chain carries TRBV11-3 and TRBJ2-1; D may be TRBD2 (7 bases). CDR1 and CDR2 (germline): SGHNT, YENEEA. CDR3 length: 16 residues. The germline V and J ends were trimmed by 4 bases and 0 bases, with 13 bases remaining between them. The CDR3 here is CASSYRRGGSYNEQFF. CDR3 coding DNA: TGTGCCAGCAGCTATAGAAGGGGGGGCTCCTACAATGAGCAGTTCTTC. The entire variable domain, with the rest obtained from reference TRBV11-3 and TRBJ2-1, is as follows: EAGVVQSPRYKIIEKKQPVAFWCNPISGHNTLYWYLQNLGQGPELLIRYENEEAVDDSQLPKDRFSAERLKGVDSTLKIQPAELGDSAVYLCASSYRRGGSYNEQFFGPGTRLTVL.

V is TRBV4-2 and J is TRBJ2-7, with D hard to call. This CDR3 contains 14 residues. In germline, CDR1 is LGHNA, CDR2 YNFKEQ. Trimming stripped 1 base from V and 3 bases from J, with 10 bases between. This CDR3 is CASSQVGSHYEQYF. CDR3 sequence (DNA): TGTGCCAGCAGCCAAGTGGGTAGCCACTACGAGCAGTACTTC.

The CDR3 DNA follows: TGTGCCAGCAGTCCCCTAGCGGGAGTTCAAGAGACCCAGTACTTC. Translated, it gives CASSPLAGVQETQYF. The chain joins TRBV2 to TRBJ2-5; TRBD2 aligns across 10 bases. The CDR3 runs 15 residues. The junction had 5 bases not matched to a gene; V was cut back by 5 bases and J by 2 bases. Germline V gene data show CDR1 as SNHLY and CDR2 as FYNNEI.

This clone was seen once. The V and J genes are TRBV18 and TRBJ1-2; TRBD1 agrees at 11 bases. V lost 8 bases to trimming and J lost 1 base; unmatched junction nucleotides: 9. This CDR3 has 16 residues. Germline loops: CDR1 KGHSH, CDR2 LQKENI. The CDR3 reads CASALGQGAFNYGYTF. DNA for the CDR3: TGTGCCAGCGCCCTAGGACAGGGGGCCTTTAACTATGGCTACACCTTC.

CDR3 in DNA: TGTGCCAGCAGTGACACCGGGACAGATCAAGAGACCCAGTACTTC. This encodes CASSDTGTDQETQYF. This chain links TRBV6-1 with TRBJ2-5, with 7 nucleotides matching TRBD1. The CDR3 is made up of 15 amino acids. Looked up from germline, CDR1 is MNHNS and CDR2 is SASEGT. V lost 3 bases to trimming and J lost 2 bases; unmatched junction nucleotides: 6.

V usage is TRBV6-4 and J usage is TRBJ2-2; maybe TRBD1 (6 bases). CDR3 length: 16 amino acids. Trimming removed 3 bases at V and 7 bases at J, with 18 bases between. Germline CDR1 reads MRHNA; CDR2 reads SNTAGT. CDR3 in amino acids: CASSDLTGRLSGELFF. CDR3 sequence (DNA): TGTGCCAGCAGTGATTTAACAGGGCGTCTGAGCGGGGAGCTGTTTTTT.

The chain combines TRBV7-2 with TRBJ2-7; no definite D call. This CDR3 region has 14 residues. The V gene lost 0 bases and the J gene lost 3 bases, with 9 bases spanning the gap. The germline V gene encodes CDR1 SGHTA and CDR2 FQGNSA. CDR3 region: CASSLASTDYEQYF. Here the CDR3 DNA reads TGTGCCAGCAGCTTAGCGTCGACGGACTACGAGCAGTACTTC.